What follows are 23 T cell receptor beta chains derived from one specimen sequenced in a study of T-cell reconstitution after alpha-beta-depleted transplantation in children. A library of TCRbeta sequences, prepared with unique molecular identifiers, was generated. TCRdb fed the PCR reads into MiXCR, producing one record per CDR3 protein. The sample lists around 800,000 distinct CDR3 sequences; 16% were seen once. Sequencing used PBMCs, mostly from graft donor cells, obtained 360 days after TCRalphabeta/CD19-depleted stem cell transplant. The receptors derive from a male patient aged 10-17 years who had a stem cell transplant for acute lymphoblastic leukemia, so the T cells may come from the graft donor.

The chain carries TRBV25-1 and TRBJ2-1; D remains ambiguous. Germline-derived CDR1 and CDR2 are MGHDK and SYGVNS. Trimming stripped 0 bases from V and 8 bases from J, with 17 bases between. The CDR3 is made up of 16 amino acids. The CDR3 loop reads CASSEYRSASRHEQFF. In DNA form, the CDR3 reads TGTGCCAGCAGTGAATATCGCAGCGCCTCGCGGCATGAGCAGTTCTTC.

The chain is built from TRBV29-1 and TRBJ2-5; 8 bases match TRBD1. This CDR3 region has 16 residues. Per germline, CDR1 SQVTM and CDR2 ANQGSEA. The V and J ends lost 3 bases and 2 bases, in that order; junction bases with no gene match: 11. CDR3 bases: TGCAGCGTTGACGACCTCCTGACAGGGGATCAAGAGACCCAGTACTTC. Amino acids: CSVDDLLTGDQETQYF.

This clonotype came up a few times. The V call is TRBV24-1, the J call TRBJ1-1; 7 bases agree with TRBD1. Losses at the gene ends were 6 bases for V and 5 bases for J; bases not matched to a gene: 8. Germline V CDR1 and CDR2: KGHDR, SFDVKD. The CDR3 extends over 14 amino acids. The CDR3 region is CATSRNRQGTEAFF. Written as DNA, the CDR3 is TGTGCCACCAGTAGAAACCGACAGGGAACTGAAGCTTTCTTT.

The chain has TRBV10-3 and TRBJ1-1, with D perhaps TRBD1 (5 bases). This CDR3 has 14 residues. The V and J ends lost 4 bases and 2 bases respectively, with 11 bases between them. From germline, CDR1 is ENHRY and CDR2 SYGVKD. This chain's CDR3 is CAISVQGANTEAFF. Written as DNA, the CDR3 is TGTGCCATCAGTGTGCAAGGGGCAAACACTGAAGCTTTCTTT.

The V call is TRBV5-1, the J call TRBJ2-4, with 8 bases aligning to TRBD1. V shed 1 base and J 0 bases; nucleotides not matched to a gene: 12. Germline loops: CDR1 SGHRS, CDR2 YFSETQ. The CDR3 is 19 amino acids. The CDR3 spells CASSLRGQVVTLAKNIQYF. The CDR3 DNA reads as TGCGCCAGCAGCTTGCGGGGACAGGTTGTTACTCTAGCCAAAAACATTCAGTACTTC.

The CDR3 sequence is CASSLAGSGLIYNEQFF. CDR3 DNA sequence: TGCGCCAGCAGCTTGGCCGGTAGCGGGTTAATCTACAATGAGCAGTTCTTC. This chain joins TRBV5-1 and TRBJ2-1; 7 bases match TRBD2. The germline V gene encodes CDR1 SGHRS and CDR2 YFSETQ. This CDR3 comprises 17 residues. Unmatched junction bases numbered 9, after V lost 0 bases and J lost 3 bases.

The CDR3 reads CASSQRQGGEKLFF. DNA for the CDR3: TGTGCCAGCAGCCAAAGACAGGGAGGTGAAAAACTGTTTTTT. This chain connects TRBV11-1 to TRBJ1-4; 7 positions match TRBD1. The V segment lost 5 bases and the J segment 7 bases; nucleotides outside the gene matches: 7. CDR3 size: 14 residues. The germline V gene encodes CDR1 SGHAT and CDR2 FQDESV (reference sequence).

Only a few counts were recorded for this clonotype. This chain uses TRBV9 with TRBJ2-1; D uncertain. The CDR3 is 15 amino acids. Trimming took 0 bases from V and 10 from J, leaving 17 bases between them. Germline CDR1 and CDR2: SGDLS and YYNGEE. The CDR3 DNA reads TGTGCCAGCAGCGTAGCGATGACTCCATTGGGAGAGCAGTTCTTC. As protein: CASSVAMTPLGEQFF.

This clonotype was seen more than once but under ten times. The CDR3 reads CASSLTTLSHRSGYGYTF. Written as DNA, the CDR3 is TGTGCCAGCAGCTTAACTACGTTAAGTCATAGGTCAGGCTATGGCTACACCTTC. V usage is TRBV7-3 and J usage is TRBJ1-2, with D unresolved. Germline loops: CDR1 SGHTA, CDR2 FQGTGA. The V end lost 0 bases, the J end lost 4 bases, and 21 bases lay between the germline ends. This CDR3 spans 18 amino acids.

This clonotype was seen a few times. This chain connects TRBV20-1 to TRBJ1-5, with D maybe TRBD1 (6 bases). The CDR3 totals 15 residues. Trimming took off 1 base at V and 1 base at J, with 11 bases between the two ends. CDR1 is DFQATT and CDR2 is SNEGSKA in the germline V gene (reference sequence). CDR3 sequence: CSARATGRSNQPQHF. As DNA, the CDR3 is TGCAGTGCTAGAGCAACAGGGAGGAGCAATCAGCCCCAGCATTTT.

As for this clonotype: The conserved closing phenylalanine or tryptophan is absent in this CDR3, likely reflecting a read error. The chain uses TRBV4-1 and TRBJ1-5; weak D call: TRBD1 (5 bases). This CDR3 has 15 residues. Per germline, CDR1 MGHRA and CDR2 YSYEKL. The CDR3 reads CASSHPVTGNQPQHS. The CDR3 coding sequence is TGCGCCAGCAGCCACCCAGTAACAGGAAATCAACCCCAGCATTCT.

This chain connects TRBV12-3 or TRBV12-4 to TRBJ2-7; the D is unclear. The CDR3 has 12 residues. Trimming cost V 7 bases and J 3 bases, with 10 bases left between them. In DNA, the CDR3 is TGTGCCAGCACCTCGCTACTCTACGAGCAGTACTTC. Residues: CASTSLLYEQYF.

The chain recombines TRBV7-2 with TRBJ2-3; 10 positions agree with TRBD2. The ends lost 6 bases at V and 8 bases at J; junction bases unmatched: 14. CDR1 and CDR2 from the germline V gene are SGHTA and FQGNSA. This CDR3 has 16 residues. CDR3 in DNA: TGTGCCAGCAGGCCTACTAGCGGGGTGCCCGGGTCTACGCAGTATTTT. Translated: CASRPTSGVPGSTQYF.

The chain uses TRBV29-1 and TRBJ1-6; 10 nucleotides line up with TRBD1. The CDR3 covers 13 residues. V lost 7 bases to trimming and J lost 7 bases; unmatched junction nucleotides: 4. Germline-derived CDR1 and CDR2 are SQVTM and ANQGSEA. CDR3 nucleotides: TGCAGCGCCCTGGGACAGGGGAATTCACCCCTCCACTTT. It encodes CSALGQGNSPLHF.

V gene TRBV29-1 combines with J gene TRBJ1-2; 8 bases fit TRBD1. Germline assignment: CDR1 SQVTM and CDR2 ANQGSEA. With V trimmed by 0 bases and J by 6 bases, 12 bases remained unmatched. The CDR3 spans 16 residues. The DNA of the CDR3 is TGCAGCGTTGAAGATCCTCCCGGCAGGGGGCTCGATGGCTACACCTTC. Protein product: CSVEDPPGRGLDGYTF.

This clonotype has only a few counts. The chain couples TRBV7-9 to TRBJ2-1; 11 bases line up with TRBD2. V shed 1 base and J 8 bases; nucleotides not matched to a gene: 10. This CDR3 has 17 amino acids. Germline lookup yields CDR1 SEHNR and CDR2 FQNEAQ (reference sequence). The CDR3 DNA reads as TGTGCCAGCAGCTTAGTACCCCTAGCGGGAGGCGATGATGAGCAGTTCTTC. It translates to CASSLVPLAGGDDEQFF.

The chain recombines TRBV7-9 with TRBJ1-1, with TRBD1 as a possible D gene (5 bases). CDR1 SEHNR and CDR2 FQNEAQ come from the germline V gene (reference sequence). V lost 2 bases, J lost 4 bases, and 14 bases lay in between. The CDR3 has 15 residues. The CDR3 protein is CASSLIKGPGTEAFF. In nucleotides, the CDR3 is TGTGCCAGCAGCTTAATAAAGGGGCCAGGCACTGAAGCTTTCTTT.

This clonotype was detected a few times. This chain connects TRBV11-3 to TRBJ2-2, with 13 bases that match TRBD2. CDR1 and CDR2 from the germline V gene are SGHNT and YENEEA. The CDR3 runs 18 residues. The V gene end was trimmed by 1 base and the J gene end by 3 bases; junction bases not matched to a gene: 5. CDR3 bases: TGTGCCAGCAGCTTAGTGACCGGACTAGCGGGAGACACCGGGGAGCTGTTTTTT. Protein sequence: CASSLVTGLAGDTGELFF.

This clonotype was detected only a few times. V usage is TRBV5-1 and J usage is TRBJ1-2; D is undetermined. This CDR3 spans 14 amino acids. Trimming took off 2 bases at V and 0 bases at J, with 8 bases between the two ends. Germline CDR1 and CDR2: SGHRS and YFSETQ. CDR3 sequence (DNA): TGCGCCAGCAGCTTCGGCAACTCTAACTATGGCTACACCTTC. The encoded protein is CASSFGNSNYGYTF.

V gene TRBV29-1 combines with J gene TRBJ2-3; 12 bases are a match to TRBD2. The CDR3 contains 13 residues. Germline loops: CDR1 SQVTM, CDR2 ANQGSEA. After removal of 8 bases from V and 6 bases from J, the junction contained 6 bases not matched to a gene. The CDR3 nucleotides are TGCAGCCCTGGACTAGCGGGACGTGATACGCAGTATTTT. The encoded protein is CSPGLAGRDTQYF.

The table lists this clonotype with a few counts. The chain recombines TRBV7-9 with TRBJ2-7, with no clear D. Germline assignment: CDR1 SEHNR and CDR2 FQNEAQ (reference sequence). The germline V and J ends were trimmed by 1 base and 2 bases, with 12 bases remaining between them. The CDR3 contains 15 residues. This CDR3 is CASSLGQDFTYEQYF. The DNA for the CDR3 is TGTGCCAGCAGCTTAGGGCAGGATTTTACCTACGAGCAGTACTTC. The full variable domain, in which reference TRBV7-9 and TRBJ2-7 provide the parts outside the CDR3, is DTGVSQNPRHKITKRGQNVTFRCDPISEHNRLYWYRQTLGQGPEFLTYFQNEAQLEKSRLLSDRFSAERPKGSFSTLEIQRTEQGDSAMYLCASSLGQDFTYEQYFGPGTRLTVT.

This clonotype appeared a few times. The CDR3 reads CASSFEQGTGELFF. Here the CDR3 DNA reads TGCGCCAGCAGCTTCGAACAGGGCACCGGGGAGCTGTTTTTT. The chain employs TRBV5-1 and TRBJ2-2; TRBD1 might be the D (6 bases). The CDR3 consists of 14 residues. With 2 bases removed from V and 4 bases from J, the gap between germline ends came to 9 bases. Germline V gives CDR1 SGHRS, CDR2 YFSETQ.

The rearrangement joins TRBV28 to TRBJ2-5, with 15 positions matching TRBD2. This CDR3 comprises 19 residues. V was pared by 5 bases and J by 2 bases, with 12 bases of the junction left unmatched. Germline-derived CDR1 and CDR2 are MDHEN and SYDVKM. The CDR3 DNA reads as TGTGCCAGCAGTCGCCCGCGGACTAGCGGGAGGGCCTGGCAAGAGACCCAGTACTTC. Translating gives CASSRPRTSGRAWQETQYF. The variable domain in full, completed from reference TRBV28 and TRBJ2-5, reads DVKVTQSSRYLVKRTGEKVFLECVQDMDHENMFWYRQDPGLGLRLIYFSYDVKMKEKGDIPEGYSVSREKKERFSLILESASTNQTSMYLCASSRPRTSGRAWQETQYFGPGTRLLVL.